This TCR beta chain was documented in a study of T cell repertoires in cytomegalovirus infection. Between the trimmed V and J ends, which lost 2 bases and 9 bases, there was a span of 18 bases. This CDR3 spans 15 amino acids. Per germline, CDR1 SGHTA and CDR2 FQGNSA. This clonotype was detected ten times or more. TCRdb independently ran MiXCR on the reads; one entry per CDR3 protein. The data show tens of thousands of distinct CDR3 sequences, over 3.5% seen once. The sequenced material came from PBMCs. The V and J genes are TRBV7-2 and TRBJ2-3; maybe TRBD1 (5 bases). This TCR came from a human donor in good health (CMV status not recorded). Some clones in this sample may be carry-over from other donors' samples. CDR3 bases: TGTGCCAGCAGCTTATCTGAGACAGTCGTCGGCACGCAGTATTTT. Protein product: CASSLSETVVGTQYF. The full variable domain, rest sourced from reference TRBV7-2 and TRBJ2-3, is GAGVSQSPSNKVTEKGKDVELRCDPISGHTALYWYRQSLGQGLEFLIYFQGNSAPDKSGLPSDRFSAERTGGSVSTLTIQRTQQEDSAVYLCASSLSETVVGTQYFGPGTRLTVL.